This T cell receptor beta chain appears in the sequencing data of a study of T cell responses to AZD1222 COVID-19 vaccine (dated by TCRdb to 2020 to 2023). Context from the whole study: AZD1222 recipients whose second dose came at about 4 weeks and those whose second dose came at about 12 weeks were combined into one group, since spike-specific TCR depth and breadth did not differ between the two schedules. TCR sequencing was performed for 230 to 250 trial participants, of whom approximately 200 were given two doses of AZD1222 and roughly 25 were given two doses of MenACWY control vaccine. Enrollment into the trials was organized by age into subgroups of 18-55, 56-69 and 70-plus years, and those subgroups contained around 150, 28 and 57 TCR-sequenced participants, respectively. What the work shows at the level of the full study, not this receptor alone: Conclusions about previously exposed vaccinees were limited because only six or seven AZD1222 recipients were SARS-CoV-2 seropositive at baseline. The vaccine-associated CD4 TCRs covered the entire spike protein, and the dominant responses fell in regions 160-218 and 743-854. Because no day 14 peak-response samples were available, the repertoires could be characterized only after the peak T cell response. Participants were mostly white British, with more females than males. The authors suggested clonal diversity may have been underestimated. Nearly half of unique spike-specific TCRs reportedly recognized epitopes outside regions mutated in the B.1.351 and B.1.1.7 variants. A significant rise in spike-specific TCR breadth and depth was observed after two AZD1222 doses relative to day 0 and relative to MenACWY recipients. The 56-69-year group was small, and its depth increase did not reach significance, likely because of low power.

Comment on this clone: Its antigen is still unknown. No much larger clone exists at a distance of one base, and base qualities are not known.

The CDR3 regions of human TCRbeta chains were analyzed by immunosequencing. The paper's processing steps were these. Repertoire TCRs were checked for matches against a reference library of SARS-CoV-2-specific TCRs that had been generated using the MIRA antigen-specificity platform. Breadth meant the fraction of unique TCRs that were SARS-CoV-2-associated, whereas depth meant the fraction of total T cells that were SARS-CoV-2-associated. Using the MIRA data, every spike-specific TCR was mapped to the spike region that the TCR reacted to and assigned to either a CD4 or a CD8 class. Log10-transformed breadth and depth values were compared by one-way ANOVA with Sidak's multiple comparisons tests. The table comes from immuneACCESS by way of TCRdb, which keeps in-frame sequences with V and J called. Part of the clones is missing from these tables; in studies checked, under half for an unresolved V gene and the rest for unknown reasons. V and J calls plus clone size are reproduced from that table; the DNA served to infer D and trimming. The sample includes some 190,000 clones, with more than 80% observed a single time. The ten largest clones represent about 6.9% of the sample.

V loses 6 bases at its end and J loses 5 bases; junction bases beyond the gene matches: 8. CDR1 and CDR2 are drawn from the germline V gene (reference sequence): SEHNR, FQNEAQ. CDR3 length: 15 amino acids, cysteine to phenylalanine. Only CDR3 DNA is held: 45 bases, read in frame from base 1. What the time point label conveys for this sample: baseline before first vaccination. Vaccinee samples came from UK trials COV001 and COV002, including a single-blind randomized controlled phase 2/3 trial of AZD1222 (ChAdOx1 nCoV-19) in healthy adults. For TCRbeta chain sequencing, PBMC samples from trial participants were taken at day 0 and at day 28 after the second dose.

The sequenced sample was peripheral blood, obtained on day 0 of AZD1222 vaccination. Recombination connected TRBV7-9 to TRBJ2-3, and 10 junctional nucleotides match TRBD2. The source of this sequence is an adult in good health. In nucleotides, the sequence is TGTGCCAGCAGATACCTAGCGGGGGACCGAGATACGCAGTATTTT. It codes for CASRYLAGDRDTQYF.